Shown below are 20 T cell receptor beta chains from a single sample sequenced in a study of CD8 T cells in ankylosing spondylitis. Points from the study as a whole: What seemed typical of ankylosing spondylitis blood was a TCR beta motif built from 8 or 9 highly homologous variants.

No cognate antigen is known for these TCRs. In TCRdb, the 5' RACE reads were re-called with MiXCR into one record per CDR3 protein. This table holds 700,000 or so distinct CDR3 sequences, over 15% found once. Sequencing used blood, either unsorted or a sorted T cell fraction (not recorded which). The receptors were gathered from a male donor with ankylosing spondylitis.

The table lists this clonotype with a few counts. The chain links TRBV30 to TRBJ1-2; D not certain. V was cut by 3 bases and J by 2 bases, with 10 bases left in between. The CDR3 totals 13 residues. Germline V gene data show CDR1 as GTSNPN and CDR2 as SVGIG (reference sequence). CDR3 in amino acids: CAWSVTLNYGYTF. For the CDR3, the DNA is TGTGCCTGGAGCGTGACACTGAACTATGGCTACACCTTC.

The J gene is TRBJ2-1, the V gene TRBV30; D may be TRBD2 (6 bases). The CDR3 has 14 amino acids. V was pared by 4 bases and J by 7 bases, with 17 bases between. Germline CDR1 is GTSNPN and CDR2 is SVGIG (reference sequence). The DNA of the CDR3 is TGTGCCTGGATTCTCCTGGGCGGGATGAATGAGCAGTTCTTC. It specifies CAWILLGGMNEQFF.

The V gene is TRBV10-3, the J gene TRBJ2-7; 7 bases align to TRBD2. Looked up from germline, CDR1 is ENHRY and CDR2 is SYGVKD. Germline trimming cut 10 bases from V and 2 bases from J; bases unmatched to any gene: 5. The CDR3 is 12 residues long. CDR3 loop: CATGEGPYEQYF. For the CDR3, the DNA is TGTGCCACCGGGGAGGGTCCCTACGAGCAGTACTTC.

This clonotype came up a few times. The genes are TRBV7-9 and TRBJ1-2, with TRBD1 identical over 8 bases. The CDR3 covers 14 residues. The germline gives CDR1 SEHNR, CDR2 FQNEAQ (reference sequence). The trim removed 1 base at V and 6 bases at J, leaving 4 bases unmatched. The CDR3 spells CASSLGPQGDGYTF. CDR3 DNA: TGTGCCAGCAGCTTAGGACCACAGGGGGATGGCTACACCTTC.

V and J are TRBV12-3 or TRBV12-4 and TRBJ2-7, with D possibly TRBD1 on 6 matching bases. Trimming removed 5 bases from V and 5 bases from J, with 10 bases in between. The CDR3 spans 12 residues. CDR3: CASSADSHEQYF. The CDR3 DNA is TGTGCCAGCAGTGCGGACAGCCACGAGCAGTACTTC.

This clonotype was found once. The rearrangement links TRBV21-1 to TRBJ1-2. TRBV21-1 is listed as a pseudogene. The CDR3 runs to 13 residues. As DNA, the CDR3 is TGTGCCAGCACCGACGGGAGGTGCTATGGCTACACCTTC. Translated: CASTDGRCYGYTF.

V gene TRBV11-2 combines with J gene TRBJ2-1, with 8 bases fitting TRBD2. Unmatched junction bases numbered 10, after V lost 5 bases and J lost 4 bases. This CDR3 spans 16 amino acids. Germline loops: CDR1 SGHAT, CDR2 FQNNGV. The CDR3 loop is CASSPILAEFYNEQFF. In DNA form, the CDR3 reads TGTGCCAGCAGCCCCATACTAGCGGAGTTTTACAATGAGCAGTTCTTC. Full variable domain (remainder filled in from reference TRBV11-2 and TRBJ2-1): EAGVAQSPRYKIIEKRQSVAFWCNPISGHATLYWYQQILGQGPKLLIQFQNNGVVDDSQLPKDRFSAERLKGVDSTLKIQPAKLEDSAVYLCASSPILAEFYNEQFFGPGTRLTVL.

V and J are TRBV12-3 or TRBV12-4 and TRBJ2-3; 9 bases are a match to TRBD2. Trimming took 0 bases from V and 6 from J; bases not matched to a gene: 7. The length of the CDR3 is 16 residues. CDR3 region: CASSLAGLAGRDTQYF. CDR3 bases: TGTGCCAGCAGTTTAGCGGGTCTAGCGGGGAGGGATACGCAGTATTTT.

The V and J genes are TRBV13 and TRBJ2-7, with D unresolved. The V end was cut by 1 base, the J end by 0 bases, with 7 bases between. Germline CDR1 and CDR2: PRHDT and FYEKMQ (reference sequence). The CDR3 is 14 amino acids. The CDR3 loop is CASSLAQPSYEQYF. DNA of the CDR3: TGTGCCAGCAGCTTAGCACAGCCCTCCTACGAGCAGTACTTC.

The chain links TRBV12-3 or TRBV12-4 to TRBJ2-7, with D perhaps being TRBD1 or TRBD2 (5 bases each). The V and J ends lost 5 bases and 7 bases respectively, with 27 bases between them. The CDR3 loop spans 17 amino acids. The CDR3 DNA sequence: TGTGCCAGCAGTGCCAAAGCCGGGACCCCTTTCTCCTTGGAGCAGTACTTC. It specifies CASSAKAGTPFSLEQYF.

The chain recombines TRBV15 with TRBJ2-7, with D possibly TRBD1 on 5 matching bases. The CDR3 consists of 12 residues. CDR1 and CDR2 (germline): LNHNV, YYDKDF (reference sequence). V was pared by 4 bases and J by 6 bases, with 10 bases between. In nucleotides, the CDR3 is TGTGCCACCAGCACTGACAGTGCCGAGCAGTACTTC. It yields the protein CATSTDSAEQYF.

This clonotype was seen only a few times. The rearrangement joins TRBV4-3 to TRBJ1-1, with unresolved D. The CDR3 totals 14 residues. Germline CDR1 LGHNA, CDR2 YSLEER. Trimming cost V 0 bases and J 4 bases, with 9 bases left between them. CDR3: CASSQDFPSTEAFF. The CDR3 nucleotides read TGCGCCAGCAGCCAAGATTTTCCCAGCACTGAAGCTTTCTTT.

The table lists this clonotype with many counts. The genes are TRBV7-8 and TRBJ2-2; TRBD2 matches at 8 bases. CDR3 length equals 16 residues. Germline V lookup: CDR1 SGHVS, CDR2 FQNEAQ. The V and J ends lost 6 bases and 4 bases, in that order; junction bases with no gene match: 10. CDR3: CASRQTSGLSTGELFF. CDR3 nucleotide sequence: TGTGCCAGCAGACAAACTAGCGGACTTAGCACCGGGGAGCTGTTTTTT.

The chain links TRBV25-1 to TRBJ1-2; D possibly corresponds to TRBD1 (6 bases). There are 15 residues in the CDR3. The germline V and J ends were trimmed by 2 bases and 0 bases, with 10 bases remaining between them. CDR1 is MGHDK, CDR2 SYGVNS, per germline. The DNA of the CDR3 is TGTGCCAGCAGTGAAGAGACAGGACCTAACTATGGCTACACCTTC. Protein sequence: CASSEETGPNYGYTF.

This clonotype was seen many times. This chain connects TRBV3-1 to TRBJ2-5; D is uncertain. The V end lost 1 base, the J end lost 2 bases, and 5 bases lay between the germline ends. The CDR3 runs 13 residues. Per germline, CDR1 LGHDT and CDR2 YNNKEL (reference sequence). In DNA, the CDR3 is TGTGCCAGCAGCCAAGGGCGTCAAGAGACCCAGTACTTC. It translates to CASSQGRQETQYF.

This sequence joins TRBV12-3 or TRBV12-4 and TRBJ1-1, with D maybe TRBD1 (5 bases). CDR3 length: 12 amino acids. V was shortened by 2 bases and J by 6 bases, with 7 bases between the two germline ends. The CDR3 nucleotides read TGTGCCAGCAGTTTAATGGGGGCTGAAGCTTTCTTT. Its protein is CASSLMGAEAFF.

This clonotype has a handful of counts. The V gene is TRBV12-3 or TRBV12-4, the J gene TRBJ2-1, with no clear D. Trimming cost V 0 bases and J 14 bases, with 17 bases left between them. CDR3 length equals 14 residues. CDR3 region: CASSLAQRRPSKFF. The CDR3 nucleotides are TGTGCCAGCAGTTTAGCGCAGAGGAGACCCTCCAAGTTCTTC.

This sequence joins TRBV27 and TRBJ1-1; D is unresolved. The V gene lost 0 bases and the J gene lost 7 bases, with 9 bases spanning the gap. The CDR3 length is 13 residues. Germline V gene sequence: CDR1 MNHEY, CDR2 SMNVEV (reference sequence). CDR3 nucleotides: TGTGCCAGCAGTTTATCGTCAAGGCATGAAGCTTTCTTT. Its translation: CASSLSSRHEAFF.

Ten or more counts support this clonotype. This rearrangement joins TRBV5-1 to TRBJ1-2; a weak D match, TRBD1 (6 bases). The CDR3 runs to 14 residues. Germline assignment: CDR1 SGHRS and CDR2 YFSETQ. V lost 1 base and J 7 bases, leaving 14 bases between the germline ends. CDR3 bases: TGCGCCAGCAGCTTGAGTGCAGGGGAATTTGGCTACACCTTC. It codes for CASSLSAGEFGYTF.

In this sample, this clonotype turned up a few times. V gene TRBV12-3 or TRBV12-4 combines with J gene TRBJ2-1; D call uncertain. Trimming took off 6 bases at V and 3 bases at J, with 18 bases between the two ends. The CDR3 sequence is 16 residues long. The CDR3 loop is CASSPDGPNHYNEQFF. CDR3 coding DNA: TGTGCCAGCAGCCCCGACGGGCCCAACCACTACAATGAGCAGTTCTTC.